The TCR beta chain described here comes from a study of tumor and adjacent non-tumor tissue in lung cancer. Findings and limits, study-wide: Patients with more diverse tumor TCRs had worse survival.

A word on this clonotype: Its matching antigen is unknown. One end of the junction is discordant with germline, which a read error may explain.

The template was RNA from unsorted bulk tissue. The normal lung tissue was taken more than 3 cm from the tumor edge. This CDR3 is 14 amino acids long. CDR1 and CDR2 (germline): MNHNS, SASEGT. TCRbeta libraries were built with three rounds of nested PCR, modified from ARM-PCR. TCRdb itself ran the multiplex PCR reads through MiXCR, one entry per CDR3 protein. The table includes nearly 50,000 distinct CDR3 sequences, 64% detected once. This sequence was found in a woman aged 70-85 years with non-small cell lung cancer. Sequenced sample: distant non-tumor lung tissue. The chain combines TRBV6-1 with TRBJ2-1; D unclear. The CDR3 loop reads CVSSPSGRYSEQFF. CDR3 in DNA: TGTGTCAGCAGTCCCTCGGGTAGGTATAGTGAGCAGTTCTTC.